This TCR beta chain was found in a study of cytotoxic CD8 clonotypes in ibrutinib-treated CLL. As concerns this clone: Sequence at one end of the junction differs from germline and may be a read error.

Assay used: immunoSEQ multiplex PCR; TCRdb lists only in-frame clones, some missing. The sample has around 310,000 clones; roughly 85% are singletons. Germline V CDR1 and CDR2: KGHSH, LQKENI. The CDR3 is 13 amino acids. Around 2 micrograms of genomic DNA came from cryopreserved PBMCs for TCR beta libraries. The TCR originated in a human donor with chronic lymphocytic leukemia. This specimen consisted of PBMCs, obtained before ibrutinib treatment. V and J are TRBV18 and TRBJ2-1; 10 bases fit TRBD1. This CDR3 is CASSPGQGDEQLF. The CDR3 region has the DNA TGTGCCAGCTCACCCGGACAGGGGGATGAGCAGCTCTTC. Variable domain in full (rest from reference TRBV18 and TRBJ2-1): NAGVMQNPRHLVRRRGQEARLRCSPMKGHSHVYWYRQLPEEGLKFMVYLQKENIIDESGMPKERFSAEFPKEGPSILRIQQVVRGDSAAYFCASSPGQGDEQLFGPGTRLTVL.